The clone carrying this TCR beta chain was observed a single time. The antigen is not known. Clones were sequenced by immunoSEQ multiplex PCR, and TCRdb holds only the in-frame ones, with some missing. This sample has about 350,000 clones, with roughly 94% found just once. This sample stems from a study of Ad26.COV2.S vaccination and SARS-CoV-2 variants. V was trimmed by 0 bases and J by 1 base, leaving 6 bases between them. The CDR3 spans 14 residues. The V gene's germline CDR1 is LNHNV and CDR2 YYDKDF (reference sequence). Findings of the study overall: After vaccination, substantial breadth of spike-specific CD8+ and CD4+ responses was reported.

The V call is TRBV15, the J call TRBJ1-1, with D unclear. This TCR was recovered from a human donor who had recovered from COVID-19. Sample: peripheral blood, taken after recovery from COVID-19. CDR3 residues: CATSRDRWNTEAFF. DNA for the CDR3: TGTGCCACCAGCAGAGACAGGTGGAACACTGAAGCTTTCTTT.